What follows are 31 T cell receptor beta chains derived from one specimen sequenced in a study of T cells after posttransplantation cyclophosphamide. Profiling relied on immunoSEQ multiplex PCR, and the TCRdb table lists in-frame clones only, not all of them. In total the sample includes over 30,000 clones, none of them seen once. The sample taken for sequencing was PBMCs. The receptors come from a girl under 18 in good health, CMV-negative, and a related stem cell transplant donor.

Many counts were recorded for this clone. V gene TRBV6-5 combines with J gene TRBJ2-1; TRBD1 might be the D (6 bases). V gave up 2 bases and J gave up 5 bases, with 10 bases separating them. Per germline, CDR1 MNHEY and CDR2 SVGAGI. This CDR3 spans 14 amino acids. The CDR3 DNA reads TGTGCCAGCAGTTACGGACAGCTAAACAATGAGCAGTTCTTC. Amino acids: CASSYGQLNNEQFF.

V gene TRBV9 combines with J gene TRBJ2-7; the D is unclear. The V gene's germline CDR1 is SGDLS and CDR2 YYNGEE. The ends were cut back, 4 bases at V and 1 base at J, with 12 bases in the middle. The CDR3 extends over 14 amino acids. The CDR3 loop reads CASSSDILSYEQYF. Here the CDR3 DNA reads TGTGCCAGCAGCTCAGACATTTTATCCTACGAGCAGTACTTC.

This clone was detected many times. CDR3 sequence reads: CASSFGTGMNTEAFF. DNA of the CDR3: TGTGCCAGCAGCTTCGGGACAGGGATGAACACTGAAGCTTTCTTT. The chain employs TRBV5-6 and TRBJ1-1; 9 nucleotides align to TRBD1. CDR3 length: 15 amino acids. Trimming at V came to 2 bases and at J to 0 bases, leaving 2 bases not matched to a gene. The V gene's germline CDR1 is SGHDT and CDR2 YYEEEE.

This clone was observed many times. The CDR3 DNA follows: TGTGCCTGGAGTGGGGGACAGGGCACTGAAGCTTTCTTT. Its translation: CAWSGGQGTEAFF. This chain connects TRBV30 to TRBJ1-1; TRBD1 aligns across 9 bases. V lost 1 base to trimming and J lost 4 bases; unmatched junction nucleotides: 1. Germline V gene sequence: CDR1 GTSNPN, CDR2 SVGIG (reference sequence). The CDR3 consists of 13 residues.

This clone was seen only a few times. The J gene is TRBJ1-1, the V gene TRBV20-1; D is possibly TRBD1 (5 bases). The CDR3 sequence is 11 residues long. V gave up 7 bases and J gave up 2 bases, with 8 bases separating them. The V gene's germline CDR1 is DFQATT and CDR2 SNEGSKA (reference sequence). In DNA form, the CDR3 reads TGCAGTGTCGGGGGAAACACTGAAGCTTTCTTT. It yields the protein CSVGGNTEAFF.

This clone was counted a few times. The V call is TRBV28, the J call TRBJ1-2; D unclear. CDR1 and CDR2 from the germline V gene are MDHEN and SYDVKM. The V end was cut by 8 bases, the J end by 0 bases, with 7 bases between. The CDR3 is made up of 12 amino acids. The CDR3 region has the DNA TGTGCCAGCGTGGCCACTAACTATGGCTACACCTTC. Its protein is CASVATNYGYTF.

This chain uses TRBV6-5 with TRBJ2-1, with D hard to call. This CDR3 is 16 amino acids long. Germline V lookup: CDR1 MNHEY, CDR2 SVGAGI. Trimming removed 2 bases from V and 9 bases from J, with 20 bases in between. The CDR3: CASSYSKKSVVGEQFF. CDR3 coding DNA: TGTGCCAGCAGTTACAGTAAGAAAAGCGTCGTGGGTGAGCAGTTCTTC.

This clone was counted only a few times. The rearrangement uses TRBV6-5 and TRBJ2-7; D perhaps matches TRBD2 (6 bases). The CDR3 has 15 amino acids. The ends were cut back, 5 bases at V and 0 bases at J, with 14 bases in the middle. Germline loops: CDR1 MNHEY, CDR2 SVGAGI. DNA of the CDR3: TGTGCCAGCAGTACTAGCAGGCTGCCCTCCTACGAGCAGTACTTC. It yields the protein CASSTSRLPSYEQYF.

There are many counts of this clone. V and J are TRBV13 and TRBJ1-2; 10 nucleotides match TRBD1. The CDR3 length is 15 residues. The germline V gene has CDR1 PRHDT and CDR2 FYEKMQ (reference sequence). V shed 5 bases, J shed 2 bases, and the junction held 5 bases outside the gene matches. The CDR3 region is CASSPQGQGNYGYTF. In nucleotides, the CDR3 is TGTGCCAGCAGCCCGCAGGGACAGGGGAACTATGGCTACACCTTC.

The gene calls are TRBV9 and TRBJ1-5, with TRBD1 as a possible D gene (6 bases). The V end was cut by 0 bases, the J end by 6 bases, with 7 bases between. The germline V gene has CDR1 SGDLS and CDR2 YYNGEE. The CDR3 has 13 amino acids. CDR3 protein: CASSVADSQPQHF. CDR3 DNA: TGTGCCAGCAGCGTAGCGGACAGTCAGCCCCAGCATTTT.

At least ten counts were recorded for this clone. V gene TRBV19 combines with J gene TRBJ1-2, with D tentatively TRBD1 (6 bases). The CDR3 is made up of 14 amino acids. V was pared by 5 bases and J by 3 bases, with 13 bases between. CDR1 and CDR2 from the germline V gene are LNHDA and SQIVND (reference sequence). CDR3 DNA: TGTGCCAGTAGTTATCGTGGACAGTACTATGGCTACACCTTC. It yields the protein CASSYRGQYYGYTF.

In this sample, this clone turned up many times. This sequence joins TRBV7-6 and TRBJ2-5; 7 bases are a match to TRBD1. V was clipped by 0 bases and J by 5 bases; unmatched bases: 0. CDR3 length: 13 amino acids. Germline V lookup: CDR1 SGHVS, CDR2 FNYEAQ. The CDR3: CASSLAGGETQYF. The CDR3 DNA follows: TGTGCCAGCAGCTTAGCAGGGGGCGAGACCCAGTACTTC.

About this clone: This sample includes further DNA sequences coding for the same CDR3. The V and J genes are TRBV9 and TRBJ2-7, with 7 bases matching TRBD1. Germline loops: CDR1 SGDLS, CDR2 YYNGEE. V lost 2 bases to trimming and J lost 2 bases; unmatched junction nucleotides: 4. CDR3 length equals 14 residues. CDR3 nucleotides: TGTGCCAGCAGCGTTGGGACAGTCACCTACGAGCAGTACTTC. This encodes CASSVGTVTYEQYF.

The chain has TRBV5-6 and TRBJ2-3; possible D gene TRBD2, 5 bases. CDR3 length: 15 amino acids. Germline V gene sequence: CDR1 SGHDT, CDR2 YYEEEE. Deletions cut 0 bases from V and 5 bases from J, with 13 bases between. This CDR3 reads CASSLEVTEGDTQYF. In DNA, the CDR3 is TGTGCCAGCAGCTTGGAGGTTACTGAGGGAGATACGCAGTATTTT.

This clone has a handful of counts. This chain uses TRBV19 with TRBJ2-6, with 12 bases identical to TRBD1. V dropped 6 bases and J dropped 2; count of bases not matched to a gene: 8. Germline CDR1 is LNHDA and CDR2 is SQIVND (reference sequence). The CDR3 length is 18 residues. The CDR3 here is CASRHRDRGLAGANVLTF. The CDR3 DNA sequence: TGTGCCAGTAGGCACCGGGACAGGGGGCTGGCTGGGGCCAACGTCCTGACTTTC.

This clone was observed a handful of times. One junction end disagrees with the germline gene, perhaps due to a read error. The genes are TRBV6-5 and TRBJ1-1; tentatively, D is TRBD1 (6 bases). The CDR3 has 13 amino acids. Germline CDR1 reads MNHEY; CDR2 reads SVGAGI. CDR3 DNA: TGTGCCAGCCGACCCGGGGTGGGGGCTGAAGCTTTCTTC. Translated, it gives CASRPGVGAEAFF.

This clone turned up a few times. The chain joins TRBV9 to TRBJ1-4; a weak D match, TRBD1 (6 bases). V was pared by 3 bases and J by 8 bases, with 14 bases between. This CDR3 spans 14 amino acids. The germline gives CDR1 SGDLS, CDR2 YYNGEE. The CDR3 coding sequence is TGTGCCAGCAGCGATGGACAGCTAGGGGAAAAACTGTTTTTT. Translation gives CASSDGQLGEKLFF.

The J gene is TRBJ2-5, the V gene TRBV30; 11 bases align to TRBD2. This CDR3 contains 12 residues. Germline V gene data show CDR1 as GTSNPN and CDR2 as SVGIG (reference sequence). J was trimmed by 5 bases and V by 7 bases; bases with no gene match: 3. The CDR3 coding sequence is TGTGCCTTTACTAGCGGGAGTGAGACCCAGTACTTC. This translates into CAFTSGSETQYF.

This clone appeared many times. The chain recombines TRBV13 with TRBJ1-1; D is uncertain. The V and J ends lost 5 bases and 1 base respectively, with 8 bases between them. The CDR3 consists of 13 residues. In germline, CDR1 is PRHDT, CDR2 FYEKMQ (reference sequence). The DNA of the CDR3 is TGTGCCAGCAGCCGCGATAAGAACACTGAAGCTTTCTTT. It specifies CASSRDKNTEAFF. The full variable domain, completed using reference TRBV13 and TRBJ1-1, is AAGVIQSPRHLIKEKRETATLKCYPIPRHDTVYWYQQGPGQDPQFLISFYEKMQSDKGSIPDRFSAQQFSDYHSELNMSSLELGDSALYFCASSRDKNTEAFFGQGTRLTVV.

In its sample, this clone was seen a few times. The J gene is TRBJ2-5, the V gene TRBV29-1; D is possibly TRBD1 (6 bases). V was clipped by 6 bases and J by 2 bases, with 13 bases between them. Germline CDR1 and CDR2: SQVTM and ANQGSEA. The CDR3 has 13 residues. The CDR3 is CSVKGQSQETQYF. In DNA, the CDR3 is TGCAGCGTGAAAGGACAGAGTCAAGAGACCCAGTACTTC.

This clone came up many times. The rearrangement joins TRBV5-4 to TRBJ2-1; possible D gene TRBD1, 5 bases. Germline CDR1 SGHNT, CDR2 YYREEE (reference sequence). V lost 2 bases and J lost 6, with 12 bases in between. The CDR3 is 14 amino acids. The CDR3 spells CASSFPRARNEQFF. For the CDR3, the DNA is TGTGCCAGCAGCTTCCCCAGGGCCCGCAATGAGCAGTTCTTC.

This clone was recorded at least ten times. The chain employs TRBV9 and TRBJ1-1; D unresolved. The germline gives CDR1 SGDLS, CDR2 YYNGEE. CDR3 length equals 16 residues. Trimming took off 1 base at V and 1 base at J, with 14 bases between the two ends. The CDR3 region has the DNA TGTGCCAGCAGCGTACAAGGAGGAGGCGAGAACACTGAAGCTTTCTTT. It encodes CASSVQGGGENTEAFF.

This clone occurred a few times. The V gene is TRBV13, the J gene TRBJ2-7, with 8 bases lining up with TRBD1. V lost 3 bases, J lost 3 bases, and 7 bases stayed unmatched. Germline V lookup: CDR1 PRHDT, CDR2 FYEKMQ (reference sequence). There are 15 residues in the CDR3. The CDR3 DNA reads TGTGCCAGCAGCTTTAACAGGGGGAGGCACTACGAGCAGTACTTC. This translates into CASSFNRGRHYEQYF.

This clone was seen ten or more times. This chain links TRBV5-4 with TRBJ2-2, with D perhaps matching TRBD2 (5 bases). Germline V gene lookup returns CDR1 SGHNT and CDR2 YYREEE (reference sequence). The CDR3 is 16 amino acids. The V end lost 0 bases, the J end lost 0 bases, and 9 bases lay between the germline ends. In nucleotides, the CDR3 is TGTGCCAGCAGCTTGGGTCCGGGATCGAACACCGGGGAGCTGTTTTTT. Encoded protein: CASSLGPGSNTGELFF. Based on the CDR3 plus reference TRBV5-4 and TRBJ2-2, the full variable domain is ETGVTQSPTHLIKTRGQQVTLRCSSQSGHNTVSWYQQALGQGPQFIFQYYREEENGRGNFPPRFSGLQFPNYSSELNVNALELDDSALYLCASSLGPGSNTGELFFGEGSRLTVL.

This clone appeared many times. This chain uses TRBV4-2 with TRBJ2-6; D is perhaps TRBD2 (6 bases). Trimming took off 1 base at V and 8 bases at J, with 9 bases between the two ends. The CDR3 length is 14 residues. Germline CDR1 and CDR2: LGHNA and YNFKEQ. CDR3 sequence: CASSQGLDSNVLTF. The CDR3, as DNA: TGTGCCAGCAGCCAAGGACTAGATTCCAACGTCCTGACTTTC.

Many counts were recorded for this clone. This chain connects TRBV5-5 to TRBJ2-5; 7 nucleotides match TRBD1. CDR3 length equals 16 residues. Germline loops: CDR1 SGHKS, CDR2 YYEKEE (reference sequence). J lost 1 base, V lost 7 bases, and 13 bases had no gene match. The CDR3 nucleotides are TGTGCCAGCGACCTGAGGGACAGCTGGGGCCAAGAGACCCAGTACTTC. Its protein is CASDLRDSWGQETQYF.

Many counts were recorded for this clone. The CDR3 DNA reads TGCAGCGTCGCCGGTGGGCAGTTAAACACTGAAGCTTTCTTT. This sequence encodes CSVAGGQLNTEAFF. The chain couples TRBV29-1 to TRBJ1-1; no reliable D call. Germline V CDR1 and CDR2: SQVTM, ANQGSEA. V gave up 6 bases and J gave up 2 bases, with 16 bases separating them. CDR3 length equals 14 residues.

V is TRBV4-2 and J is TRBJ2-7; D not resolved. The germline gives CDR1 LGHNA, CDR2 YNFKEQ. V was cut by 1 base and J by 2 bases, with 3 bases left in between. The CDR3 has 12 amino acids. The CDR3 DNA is TGTGCCAGCAGCCAAGTAGCCTACGAGCAGTACTTC. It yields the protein CASSQVAYEQYF.

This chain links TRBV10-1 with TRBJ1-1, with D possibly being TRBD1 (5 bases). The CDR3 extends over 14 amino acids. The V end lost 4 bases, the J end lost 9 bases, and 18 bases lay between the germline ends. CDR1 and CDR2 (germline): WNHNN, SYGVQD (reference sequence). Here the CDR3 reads CASSATDKSTQAFF. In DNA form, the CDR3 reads TGCGCCAGCAGTGCGACAGATAAATCGACGCAAGCTTTCTTT.

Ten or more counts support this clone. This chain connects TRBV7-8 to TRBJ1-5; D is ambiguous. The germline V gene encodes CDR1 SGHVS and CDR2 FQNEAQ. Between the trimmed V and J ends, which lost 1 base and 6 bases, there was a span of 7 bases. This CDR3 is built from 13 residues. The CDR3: CASSLGAGQPQHF. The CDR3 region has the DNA TGTGCCAGCAGCTTAGGGGCGGGTCAGCCCCAGCATTTT.

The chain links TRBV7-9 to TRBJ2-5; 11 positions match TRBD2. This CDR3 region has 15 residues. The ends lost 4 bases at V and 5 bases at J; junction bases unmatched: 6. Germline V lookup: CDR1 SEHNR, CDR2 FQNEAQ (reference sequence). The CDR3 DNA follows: TGTGCCAGCAGCTCGATAGCGGGGGGGTTCGAGACCCAGTACTTC. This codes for CASSSIAGGFETQYF. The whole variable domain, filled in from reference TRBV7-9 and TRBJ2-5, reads DTGVSQNPRHKITKRGQNVTFRCDPISEHNRLYWYRQTLGQGPEFLTYFQNEAQLEKSRLLSDRFSAERPKGSFSTLEIQRTEQGDSAMYLCASSSIAGGFETQYFGPGTRLLVL.